The clone carrying this T cell receptor beta chain came up many times. Its antigen is still unknown. Each donor had 8.5 to 10 milliliters of peripheral blood drawn. PBMCs numbering at least 7 million were isolated per sample. Next came a second PCR, run for about 7 to 12 cycles, which used a sample-barcoded 5' primer along with a J-beta primer mix. TCRdb recomputed calls from the 5' RACE reads with MiXCR, one row per CDR3 protein. The sample holds about 590,000 distinct CDR3 sequences, 25% to 30% seen once. The data belong to a study of blood T cells in healthy people across ages. Study-wide points: A strong correlation between TCR beta diversity and naive T cell percentage was seen. Naive CD4+ cell counts and diversity both ran higher in long-lived than in aged donors.

This CDR3 contains 15 residues. V lost 8 bases, J lost 1 base, and 9 bases stayed unmatched. Germline CDR1 and CDR2: KGHSH and LQKENI. The receptor was isolated from an elderly woman in good health. The chain employs TRBV18 and TRBJ2-3, with TRBD1 matching over 7 bases. What was sequenced was blood. The CDR3 loop is CASSPTGVGTDTQYF. CDR3 DNA: TGTGCCAGCAGTCCAACAGGGGTGGGCACAGATACGCAGTATTTT.